One sample yielded the 30 T cell receptor beta chains listed below, sequenced in a study of blood T cell repertoires in COVID-19. Repertoires were generated with immunoSEQ multiplex PCR, while TCRdb's copy carries only in-frame clones and drops some. The sample has roughly 320,000 clones, 85% to 90% seen once. Sequenced: PBMCs or T cells enriched from blood (not recorded which). These receptors all stem from a man aged 30-40 years who had recovered from COVID-19.

J is TRBJ2-3 and V is TRBV6-5; 8 bases map to TRBD1. Trimming took 0 bases from V and 9 from J; bases not matched to a gene: 2. The CDR3 has 13 amino acids. Germline assignment: CDR1 MNHEY and CDR2 SVGAGI. The DNA for the CDR3 is TGTGCCAGCAGTTACTCCCGACAGGGGACGCAGTATTTT. Protein product: CASSYSRQGTQYF.

The V gene is TRBV5-5, the J gene TRBJ1-1; TRBD1 matches at 7 bases. CDR3 length: 15 residues. Germline trimming cut 3 bases from V and 1 base from J; bases unmatched to any gene: 6. The germline gives CDR1 SGHKS, CDR2 YYEKEE (reference sequence). CDR3 coding DNA: TGTGCCAGCAGCTCGGCCGGGACAGAGAACACTGAAGCTTTCTTT. It is translated as CASSSAGTENTEAFF.

The genes are TRBV5-4 and TRBJ2-2; TRBD1 is a possible D gene (6 bases). CDR3 size: 17 residues. Looked up from germline, CDR1 is SGHNT and CDR2 is YYREEE (reference sequence). V lost 4 bases to trimming and J lost 0 bases, with 16 bases between them. The CDR3 protein is CASSPPGHPPNTGELFF. The DNA of the CDR3 is TGTGCCAGCAGCCCGCCGGGACACCCACCGAACACCGGGGAGCTGTTTTTT. Complete variable domain (other parts from reference TRBV5-4 and TRBJ2-2): ETGVTQSPTHLIKTRGQQVTLRCSSQSGHNTVSWYQQALGQGPQFIFQYYREEENGRGNFPPRFSGLQFPNYSSELNVNALELDDSALYLCASSPPGHPPNTGELFFGEGSRLTVL.

The V call is TRBV5-4, the J call TRBJ1-2; TRBD1 might be the D (5 bases). V gave up 0 bases and J gave up 4 bases, with 13 bases separating them. This CDR3 is built from 15 residues. From germline, CDR1 is SGHNT and CDR2 YYREEE (reference sequence). The CDR3 sequence is CASSLGAGTAYGYTF. The CDR3 DNA follows: TGTGCCAGCAGCTTGGGGGCAGGGACTGCCTATGGCTACACCTTC.

This chain links TRBV4-1 with TRBJ2-5; 9 nucleotides align to TRBD1. The length of the CDR3 is 14 residues. Germline trimming cut 6 bases from V and 5 bases from J; bases unmatched to any gene: 7. Germline assignment: CDR1 MGHRA and CDR2 YSYEKL. The CDR3 coding sequence is TGCGCCAGCAGTCGGACAGGGGAGAAGGAGACCCAGTACTTC. This codes for CASSRTGEKETQYF.

The chain carries TRBV10-3 and TRBJ1-4; D perhaps matches TRBD1 (5 bases). The V end was cut by 4 bases, the J end by 3 bases, with 21 bases between. Germline V CDR1 and CDR2: ENHRY, SYGVKD. There are 18 residues in the CDR3. This chain's CDR3 is CAISGTGTFGGANEKLFF. CDR3 nucleotides: TGTGCCATCAGTGGGACCGGGACCTTCGGCGGGGCTAATGAAAAACTGTTTTTT.

CDR3 in DNA: TGCGCCAGCAGCTCACTCGCTACCGGGAACAACAATGAGCAGTTCTTC. Its protein is CASSSLATGNNNEQFF. The chain combines TRBV5-1 with TRBJ2-1; D perhaps matches TRBD2 (5 bases). Deletions cut 3 bases from V and 5 bases from J, with 18 bases between. The germline V gene has CDR1 SGHRS and CDR2 YFSETQ. CDR3 size: 16 residues.

The V and J genes are TRBV2 and TRBJ1-5, with D perhaps matching TRBD1 (6 bases). The V end lost 6 bases, the J end lost 4 bases, and 16 bases lay between the germline ends. This CDR3 has 15 residues. Germline V gene lookup returns CDR1 SNHLY and CDR2 FYNNEI. In DNA, the CDR3 is TGTGCCAGCAGGGAGGGGGAGGGGTTTAATCAGCCCCAGCATTTT. This codes for CASREGEGFNQPQHF. Based on the CDR3 plus reference TRBV2 and TRBJ1-5, the full variable domain is EPEVTQTPSHQVTQMGQEVILRCVPISNHLYFYWYRQILGQKVEFLVSFYNNEISEKSEIFDDQFSVERPDGSNFTLKIRSTKLEDSAMYFCASREGEGFNQPQHFGDGTRLSIL.

This sequence joins TRBV3-1 (or the pseudogene TRBV3-2) and TRBJ2-7; D is unclear. The germline V gene encodes CDR1 LGHDT and CDR2 YNNKEL (reference sequence). V shed 2 bases and J shed 7 bases, with 12 bases lying between them. The CDR3 sequence is 13 residues long. The CDR3 sequence: CASSQLRSGEQYF. In DNA form, the CDR3 reads TGTGCCAGCAGCCAACTCCGCTCGGGTGAGCAGTACTTC.

This clone has only one observation. The V and J genes are TRBV11-3 and TRBJ2-3; tentatively, D is TRBD2 (5 bases). The CDR3 extends over 16 amino acids. Germline lookup yields CDR1 SGHNT and CDR2 YENEEA. V lost 3 bases to trimming and J lost 0 bases, with 13 bases between them. In nucleotides, the CDR3 is TGTGCCAGCAGCTTTGGAGCGGTTACTAGCACAGATACGCAGTATTTT. Protein sequence: CASSFGAVTSTDTQYF.

This clone was detected only a few times. The V call is TRBV5-1, the J call TRBJ1-2; 7 positions match TRBD1. This CDR3 region has 15 residues. After removal of 4 bases from V and 6 bases from J, the junction contained 12 bases not matched to a gene. CDR1 is SGHRS and CDR2 is YFSETQ in the germline V gene. The CDR3 loop is CASSGRQGSMNGYTF. DNA for the CDR3: TGCGCCAGCAGCGGACGACAGGGAAGCATGAATGGCTACACCTTC.

The chain uses TRBV6-6 and TRBJ2-3; a weak D match, TRBD1 (5 bases). V was cut by 4 bases and J by 2 bases, with 10 bases left in between. From germline, CDR1 is MNHNY and CDR2 SVGAGI (reference sequence). This CDR3 spans 14 amino acids. The chain's CDR3 is CASSSDTFTDTQYF. The CDR3 DNA follows: TGTGCCAGCAGTTCGGACACGTTCACAGATACGCAGTATTTT.

The chain couples TRBV21-1 to TRBJ2-7; the table's D gene call, TRBD1, was not cross checked with the DNA. TRBV21-1 is described as a pseudogene. The CDR3 covers 14 residues. In nucleotides, the CDR3 is TGTGCCAGCAGCAAGGGACACCCGAACTACGAGCAGTACTTC. Its translation: CASSKGHPNYEQYF.

V gene TRBV6-5 combines with J gene TRBJ2-1; TRBD1 agrees at 9 bases. Germline CDR1 reads MNHEY; CDR2 reads SVGAGI. The CDR3 covers 15 residues. V dropped 2 bases and J dropped 10; count of bases not matched to a gene: 9. The CDR3 DNA reads as TGTGCCAGCAGTTACAACGGACAGGGGAATCTGGAGCAGTTCTTC. This translates into CASSYNGQGNLEQFF.

V usage is TRBV7-2 and J usage is TRBJ2-3; 14 bases match TRBD2. The germline CDR1 and CDR2 sequences are SGHTA and FQGNSA. The CDR3 extends over 16 amino acids. V was pared by 5 bases and J by 5 bases, with 6 bases of the junction left unmatched. The CDR3 region has the DNA TGTGCCAGCAGCACTGGGACTAGCGGGGGTCAAGATACGCAGTATTTT. Translated, it gives CASSTGTSGGQDTQYF. The whole variable domain, filled in from reference TRBV7-2 and TRBJ2-3, reads GAGVSQSPSNKVTEKGKDVELRCDPISGHTALYWYRQSLGQGLEFLIYFQGNSAPDKSGLPSDRFSAERTGGSVSTLTIQRTQQEDSAVYLCASSTGTSGGQDTQYFGPGTRLTVL.

The chain recombines TRBV28 with TRBJ1-6, with a tentative D call TRBD1 (6 bases). Germline assignment: CDR1 MDHEN and CDR2 SYDVKM. This CDR3 spans 14 amino acids. V was cut by 6 bases and J by 6 bases, with 12 bases left in between. CDR3 loop: CASRQGLGNSPLHF. The CDR3 DNA sequence: TGTGCCAGCAGACAGGGATTGGGTAATTCACCCCTCCACTTT.

The chain has TRBV11-2 and TRBJ1-6; D not certain. V gave up 5 bases and J gave up 14 bases, with 13 bases separating them. The germline V gene has CDR1 SGHAT and CDR2 FQNNGV. The CDR3 totals 12 residues. The CDR3 sequence: CASSGQFQSLHF. The CDR3 DNA reads as TGTGCCAGCAGCGGCCAATTTCAGTCCCTCCACTTT.

This clone was observed a single time. The V call is TRBV2, the J call TRBJ1-2; 8 nucleotides align to TRBD1. This CDR3 has 15 residues. Germline assignment: CDR1 SNHLY and CDR2 FYNNEI. With 5 bases clipped from V and 1 base from J, the junction kept 6 bases outside the gene matches. The chain's CDR3 is CASSSSGQVNYGYTF. The DNA of the CDR3 is TGTGCCAGCAGTTCATCGGGACAGGTTAACTATGGCTACACCTTC.

This chain connects TRBV25-1 to TRBJ1-4, with D tentatively TRBD1 (6 bases). CDR1 MGHDK and CDR2 SYGVNS come from the germline V gene. The V gene lost 3 bases and the J gene lost 8 bases, with 16 bases spanning the gap. CDR3 size: 15 residues. DNA for the CDR3: TGTGCCAGCAGTGAGGGGGGGGCAGGGGCCGAAAAACTGTTTTTT. Translated: CASSEGGAGAEKLFF.

The rearrangement joins TRBV9 to TRBJ1-2; TRBD1 aligns across 7 bases. The germline gives CDR1 SGDLS, CDR2 YYNGEE. The CDR3 is made up of 12 amino acids. Trimming removed 6 bases from V and 8 bases from J; junction bases left unmatched: 7. CDR3 in amino acids: CASTQGGQGYTF. The CDR3 DNA reads TGTGCCAGCACCCAGGGGGGACAGGGCTACACCTTC.

The chain carries TRBV25-1 and TRBJ2-7; TRBD1 matches 12 bases. The germline V gene encodes CDR1 MGHDK and CDR2 SYGVNS. The CDR3 runs 15 residues. The V segment lost 1 base and the J segment 6 bases; nucleotides outside the gene matches: 4. This CDR3 is CASSESGTGGFEQYF. The CDR3 DNA is TGTGCCAGCAGTGAATCAGGGACAGGGGGCTTCGAGCAGTACTTC.

This clone was picked up one time. The chain joins TRBV4-2 to TRBJ1-4; the match to TRBD1 covers 7 bases. Germline trimming cut 1 base from V and 0 bases from J; bases unmatched to any gene: 2. The CDR3 contains 16 residues. CDR1 is LGHNA and CDR2 is YNFKEQ in the germline V gene. The CDR3 loop reads CASSQARGATNEKLFF. The CDR3 nucleotides read TGTGCCAGCAGCCAAGCCAGGGGGGCAACTAATGAAAAACTGTTTTTT.

The V gene is TRBV5-6, the J gene TRBJ2-5, with D possibly TRBD1 on 6 matching bases. CDR3 size: 15 residues. V was pared by 0 bases and J by 0 bases, with 9 bases between. Per the germline V gene, CDR1 is SGHDT and CDR2 is YYEEEE. The CDR3 reads CASSLVRGYQETQYF. The CDR3 DNA reads TGTGCCAGCAGCTTGGTTAGGGGGTACCAAGAGACCCAGTACTTC.

This chain connects TRBV12-3 or TRBV12-4 to TRBJ1-1, with D tentatively TRBD1 (5 bases). This CDR3 region has 13 residues. The V end was cut by 4 bases, the J end by 11 bases, with 17 bases between. The chain's CDR3 is CASSSPTVHGAFF. The CDR3 DNA reads TGTGCCAGCAGTTCCCCGACAGTCCATGGGGCTTTCTTT.

V and J are TRBV28 and TRBJ2-7; perhaps TRBD2 as D (6 bases). CDR3 size: 14 residues. Germline V gives CDR1 MDHEN, CDR2 SYDVKM. The V gene lost 10 bases and the J gene lost 1 base, with 17 bases spanning the gap. The CDR3 loop reads CATYPGGSSYEQYF. DNA for the CDR3: TGTGCCACATATCCTGGAGGGTCTTCCTACGAGCAGTACTTC.

J is TRBJ2-6 and V is TRBV3-1 (or the pseudogene TRBV3-2), with a weak D call TRBD2 (7 bases). CDR3 length equals 16 residues. From germline, CDR1 is LGHDT and CDR2 YNNKEL (reference sequence). V lost 3 bases and J 1 base, leaving 10 bases between the germline ends. This chain's CDR3 is CASSHRGASGANVLTF. CDR3 nucleotides: TGTGCCAGCAGCCACCGGGGGGCGTCTGGGGCCAACGTCCTGACTTTC.

The chain carries TRBV7-8 and TRBJ1-1; D not resolved. Trimming removed 0 bases from V and 11 bases from J, with 7 bases in between. In germline, CDR1 is SGHVS, CDR2 FQNEAQ. This CDR3 is built from 11 residues. The CDR3 DNA reads TGTGCCAGCAGCTTAGCCCGGGAGGCTTTCTTT. Protein sequence: CASSLAREAFF.

This clone has only one observation. The rearrangement uses TRBV11-3 and TRBJ2-1; 8 nucleotides agree with TRBD2. The CDR3 is made up of 18 amino acids. Germline CDR1 SGHNT, CDR2 YENEEA. V shed 4 bases and J 8 bases; nucleotides not matched to a gene: 19. The CDR3 coding sequence is TGTGCCAGCAGCTCCCCTCGGGATAGCGGGATCCCCGAAGATGAGCAGTTCTTC. Translating gives CASSSPRDSGIPEDEQFF.

Turning to this clone: The germline gene is not matched at one end of the junction; a read error may be the cause. This chain links TRBV7-7 with TRBJ2-5; tentative D call: TRBD1 (7 bases). This CDR3 is 12 amino acids long. Germline CDR1 reads SSHAT; CDR2 reads FNYEAQ (reference sequence). The CDR3 protein is CASTDQGGTQYF. For the CDR3, the DNA is TGTGCTAGCACCGACCAGGGGGGGACCCAGTACTTC. The whole variable domain, remainder taken from reference TRBV7-7 and TRBJ2-5, is GAGVSQSPRYKVTKRGQDVTLRCDPISSHATLYWYQQALGQGPEFLTYFNYEAQPDKSGLPSDRFSAERPEGSISTLTIQRTEQRDSAMYRCASTDQGGTQYFGPGTRLLVL.

The chain couples TRBV11-2 to TRBJ2-7, with TRBD2 matching 8 bases. V was clipped by 1 base and J by 2 bases; unmatched bases: 13. This CDR3 has 18 amino acids. Germline loops: CDR1 SGHAT, CDR2 FQNNGV. CDR3 nucleotides: TGTGCCAGCAGCTTAGTTTTGTCTGGCGGGGGGCGGCCCTACGAGCAGTACTTC. Its translation is CASSLVLSGGGRPYEQYF.